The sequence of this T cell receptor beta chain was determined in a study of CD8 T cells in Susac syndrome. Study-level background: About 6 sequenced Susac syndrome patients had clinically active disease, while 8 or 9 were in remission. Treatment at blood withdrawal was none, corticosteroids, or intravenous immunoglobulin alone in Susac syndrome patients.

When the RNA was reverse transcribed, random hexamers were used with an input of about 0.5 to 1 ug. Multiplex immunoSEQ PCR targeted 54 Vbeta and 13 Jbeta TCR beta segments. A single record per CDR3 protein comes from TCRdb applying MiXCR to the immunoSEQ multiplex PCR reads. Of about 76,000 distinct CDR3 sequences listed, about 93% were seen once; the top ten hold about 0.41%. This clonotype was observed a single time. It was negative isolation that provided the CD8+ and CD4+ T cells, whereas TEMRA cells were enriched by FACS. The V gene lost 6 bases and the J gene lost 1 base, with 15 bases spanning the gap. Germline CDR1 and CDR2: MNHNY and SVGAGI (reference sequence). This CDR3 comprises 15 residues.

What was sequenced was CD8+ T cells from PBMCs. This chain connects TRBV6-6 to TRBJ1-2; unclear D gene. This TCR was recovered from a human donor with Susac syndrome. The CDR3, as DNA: TGTGCCAGCAGGGAGGGCTGGTACAGTAACTATGGCTACACCTTC. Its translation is CASREGWYSNYGYTF.